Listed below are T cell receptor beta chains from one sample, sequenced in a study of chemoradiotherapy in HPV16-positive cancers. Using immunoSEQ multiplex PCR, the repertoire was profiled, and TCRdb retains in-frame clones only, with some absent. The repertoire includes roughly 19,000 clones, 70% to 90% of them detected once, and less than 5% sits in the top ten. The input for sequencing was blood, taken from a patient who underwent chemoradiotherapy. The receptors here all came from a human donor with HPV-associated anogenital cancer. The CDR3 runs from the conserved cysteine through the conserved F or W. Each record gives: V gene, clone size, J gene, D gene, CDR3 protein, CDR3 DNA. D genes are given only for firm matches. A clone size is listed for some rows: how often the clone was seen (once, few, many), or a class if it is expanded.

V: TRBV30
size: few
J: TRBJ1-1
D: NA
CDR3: CAWRIGDLKAFF
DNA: TGTGCCTGGAGGATAGGGGACTTGAAAGCTTTCTTT

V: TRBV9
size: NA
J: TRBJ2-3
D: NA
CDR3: CASSLSSSGTDTQYF
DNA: TGTGCCAGCAGCCTTTCCTCTAGCGGCACAGATACGCAGTATTTT

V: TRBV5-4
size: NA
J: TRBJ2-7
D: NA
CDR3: CASSFSSYEQYF
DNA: TGTGCCAGCAGCTTTAGTTCCTACGAGCAGTACTTC

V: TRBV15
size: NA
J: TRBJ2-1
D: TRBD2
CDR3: CATSADPGLAINEQFF
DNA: TGTGCCACCAGCGCAGACCCGGGACTAGCGATAAATGAGCAGTTCTTC

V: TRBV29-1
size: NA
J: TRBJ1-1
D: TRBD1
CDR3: CSAADRGTEAFF
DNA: TGCAGCGCCGCGGACAGGGGGACTGAAGCTTTCTTT

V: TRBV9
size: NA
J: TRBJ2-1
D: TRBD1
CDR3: CASSVRRDREDNEQFF
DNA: TGTGCCAGCAGCGTTAGGCGGGACAGGGAAGACAATGAGCAGTTCTTC

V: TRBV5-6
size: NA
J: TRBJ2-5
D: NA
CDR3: CASSLAFGGEWETQYF
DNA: TGTGCCAGCAGCTTGGCCTTCGGGGGCGAGTGGGAGACCCAGTACTTC

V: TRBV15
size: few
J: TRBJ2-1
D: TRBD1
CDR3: CATSVGQGDNEQFF
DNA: TGTGCCACCAGCGTGGGACAGGGCGACAATGAGCAGTTCTTC

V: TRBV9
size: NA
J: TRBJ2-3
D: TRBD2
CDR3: CASSGPPGLAGSDTQYF
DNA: TGTGCCAGCAGCGGGCCCCCGGGACTAGCGGGGTCAGATACGCAGTATTTT

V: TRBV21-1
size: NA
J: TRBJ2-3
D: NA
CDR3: CASSKWGLGRLGTSGRMCTDTQYF
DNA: TGTGCCAGCAGCAAATGGGGACTAGGCCGTCTGGGGACTAGCGGGAGGATGTGCACAGATACGCAGTATTTT

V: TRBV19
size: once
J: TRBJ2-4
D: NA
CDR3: CASSNRDNENIQYF
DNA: TGTGCCAGTAGTAACAGGGATAATGAAAACATTCAGTACTTC

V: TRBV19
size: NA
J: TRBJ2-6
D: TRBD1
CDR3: CASSMSDRAGANVLTF
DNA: TGTGCCAGTAGTATGTCCGACAGGGCTGGGGCCAACGTCCTGACTTTC

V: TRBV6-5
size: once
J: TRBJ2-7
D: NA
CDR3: CATKRREQYF
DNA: TGTGCCACCAAGAGACGAGAGCAGTACTTC

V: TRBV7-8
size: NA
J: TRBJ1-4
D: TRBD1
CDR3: CASSTDRGGKLFF
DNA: TGTGCCAGCAGCACGGACAGGGGAGGAAAACTGTTTTTT

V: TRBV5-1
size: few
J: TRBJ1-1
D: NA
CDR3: CASSLKGSGEAFF
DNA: TGCGCCAGCAGCCTCAAGGGGTCTGGAGAAGCTTTCTTT

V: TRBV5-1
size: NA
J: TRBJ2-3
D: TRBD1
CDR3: CASSPGQGRTDTQYF
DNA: TGCGCCAGCAGCCCGGGACAGGGGCGCACAGATACGCAGTATTTT

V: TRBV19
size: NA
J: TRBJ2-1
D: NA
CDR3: CASSTVREQFF
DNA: TGTGCCAGTAGTACGGTGAGGGAGCAGTTCTTC

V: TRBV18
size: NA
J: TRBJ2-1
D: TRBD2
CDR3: CASSRPSGTHNEQFF
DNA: TGTGCCAGCTCCCGTCCGAGCGGGACCCACAATGAGCAGTTCTTC

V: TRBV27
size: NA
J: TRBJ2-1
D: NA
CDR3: CASSNRASHNEQFF
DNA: TGTGCCAGCAGTAACCGCGCCTCTCACAATGAGCAGTTCTTC

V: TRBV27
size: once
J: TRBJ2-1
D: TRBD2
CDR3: CASSSKAGAGGEQFF
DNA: TGTGCCAGCAGTTCCAAAGCGGGAGCCGGTGGTGAGCAGTTCTTC

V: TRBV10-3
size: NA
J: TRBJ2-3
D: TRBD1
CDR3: CAISDPTGGAYDTQYF
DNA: TGTGCCATCAGTGACCCGACAGGGGGCGCATATGATACGCAGTATTTT